These 2 T cell receptor beta chains were all obtained from the same sample, sequenced in a study of immune evolution from preneoplasia to lung adenocarcinoma. Assay: immunoSEQ multiplex PCR; the TCRdb copy retains only in-frame clones and omits some. The repertoire includes more than 9,000 clones, around 82% of them detected once, and around 3.5% sits in the top ten. Sequenced material: FFPE minimally invasive lung adenocarcinoma tissue. Every receptor here comes from a person aged 65 to 85 with lung adenocarcinoma.

The rearrangement joins TRBV7-9 to TRBJ2-1, with 9 bases fitting TRBD2. The CDR3 is 16 residues long. Germline CDR1 SEHNR, CDR2 FQNEAQ (reference sequence). V gave up 3 bases and J gave up 5 bases; unmatched junction bases: 8. CDR3 nucleotide sequence: TGTGCCAGCAGCTTGGGGCGGGGGGGATCAAACAATGAGCAGTTCTTC. It is translated as CASSLGRGGSNNEQFF.

This clone was found a few times. This chain uses TRBV27 with TRBJ2-3; D is unclear. Deletions cut 5 bases from V and 2 bases from J, with 2 bases between. Per the germline V gene, CDR1 is MNHEY and CDR2 is SMNVEV (reference sequence). The CDR3 has 11 residues. Written as DNA, the CDR3 is TGTGCCAGCAGTGACACAGATACGCAGTATTTT. Encoded protein: CASSDTDTQYF.